A single sample gave rise to the 7 T cell receptor beta chains below, sequenced in a study of PD-1 blockade in classical Hodgkin lymphoma. Clones were sequenced by immunoSEQ multiplex PCR, and TCRdb holds only the in-frame ones, with some missing. Seen here are fewer than 50,000 clones, 88% observed once, and the top ten hold roughly a tenth. Each patient's relapse followed autologous stem cell transplantation, and brentuximab vedotin exposure varied. The specimen was peripheral blood mononuclear cells (PBMCs), collected at baseline. The receptors here all came from a human donor with classical Hodgkin lymphoma.

V gene TRBV7-2 combines with J gene TRBJ2-3, with 9 bases that match TRBD1. The CDR3 totals 16 residues. Per germline, CDR1 SGHTA and CDR2 FQGNSA. The trim removed 1 base at V and 5 bases at J, leaving 7 bases unmatched. The CDR3 DNA reads TGTGCCAGCAGCTTAGGGGGGACAGGGAGGGGAGATACGCAGTATTTT. Residues: CASSLGGTGRGDTQYF.

The chain joins TRBV19 to TRBJ2-5; 9 bases fit TRBD1. Looked up from germline, CDR1 is LNHDA and CDR2 is SQIVND (reference sequence). The CDR3 length is 15 residues. Losses at the gene ends were 2 bases for V and 4 bases for J; bases not matched to a gene: 5. The CDR3 spells CASSILGQGIETQYF. The CDR3 bases are TGTGCCAGTAGTATATTGGGACAGGGTATAGAGACCCAGTACTTC. Based on the CDR3 plus reference TRBV19 and TRBJ2-5, the full variable domain is DGGITQSPKYLFRKEGQNVTLSCEQNLNHDAMYWYRQDPGQGLRLIYYSQIVNDFQKGDIAEGYSVSREKKESFPLTVTSAQKNPTAFYLCASSILGQGIETQYFGPGTRLLVL.

The V call is TRBV2, the J call TRBJ1-1; D uncertain. The V end lost 0 bases, the J end lost 5 bases, and 10 bases lay between the germline ends. The CDR3 runs to 14 residues. Germline-derived CDR1 and CDR2 are SNHLY and FYNNEI. CDR3 sequence (DNA): TGTGCCAGCAGTGAAGCGGAGCTGTGGACTGAAGCTTTCTTT. Protein: CASSEAELWTEAFF.

This clone appeared once. The chain is built from TRBV4-1 and TRBJ1-4; no clear D. The V end lost 0 bases, the J end lost 11 bases, and 13 bases lay between the germline ends. The CDR3 extends over 14 amino acids. Germline loops: CDR1 MGHRA, CDR2 YSYEKL. CDR3 protein: CASSQELGFRKLFF. The CDR3, as DNA: TGCGCCAGCAGCCAAGAATTGGGTTTCAGGAAACTGTTTTTT.

This clone was found once. This chain uses TRBV27 with TRBJ2-7; D possibly corresponds to TRBD1 (6 bases). V lost 6 bases, J lost 0 bases, and 9 bases lay in between. This CDR3 spans 13 amino acids. The germline V gene encodes CDR1 MNHEY and CDR2 SMNVEV (reference sequence). The CDR3 spells CASSRTASYEQYF. The CDR3 DNA sequence: TGTGCCAGCAGCCGGACAGCCTCCTACGAGCAGTACTTC.

The rearrangement joins TRBV7-8 to TRBJ1-4; possibly TRBD1 for D (6 bases). Per germline, CDR1 SGHVS and CDR2 FQNEAQ. The germline V and J ends were trimmed by 1 base and 8 bases, with 14 bases remaining between them. CDR3 length: 15 residues. CDR3 bases: TGTGCCAGCAGCTTAGACAGGGTTTTAGGGGAAAAACTGTTTTTT. Protein: CASSLDRVLGEKLFF.

The chain uses TRBV7-9 and TRBJ2-7, with no clear D. The CDR3 is 11 residues long. Trimming took 4 bases from V and 6 from J, leaving 7 bases between them. Germline V lookup: CDR1 SEHNR, CDR2 FQNEAQ (reference sequence). CDR3 region: CASSSASEQYF. CDR3 DNA: TGTGCCAGCAGCTCTGCGAGCGAGCAGTACTTC.